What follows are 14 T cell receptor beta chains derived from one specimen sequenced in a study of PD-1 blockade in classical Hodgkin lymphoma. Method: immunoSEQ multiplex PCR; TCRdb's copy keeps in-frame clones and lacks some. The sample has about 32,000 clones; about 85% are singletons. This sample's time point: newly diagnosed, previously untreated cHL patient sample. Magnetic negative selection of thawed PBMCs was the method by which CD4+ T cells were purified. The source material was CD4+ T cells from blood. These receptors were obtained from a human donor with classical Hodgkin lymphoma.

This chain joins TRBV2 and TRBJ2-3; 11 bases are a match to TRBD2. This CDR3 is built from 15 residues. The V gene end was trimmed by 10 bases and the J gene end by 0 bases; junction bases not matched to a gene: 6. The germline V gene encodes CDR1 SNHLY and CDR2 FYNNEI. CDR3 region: CATLTSGRSTDTQYF. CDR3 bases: TGTGCCACTCTAACTAGCGGGAGAAGCACAGATACGCAGTATTTT.

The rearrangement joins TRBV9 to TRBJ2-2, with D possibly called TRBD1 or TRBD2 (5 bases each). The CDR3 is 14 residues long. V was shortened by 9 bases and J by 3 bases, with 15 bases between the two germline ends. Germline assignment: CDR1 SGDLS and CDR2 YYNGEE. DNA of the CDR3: TGTGCCACCGGGGCCGGGCCCTACACCGGGGAGCTGTTTTTT. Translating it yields CATGAGPYTGELFF. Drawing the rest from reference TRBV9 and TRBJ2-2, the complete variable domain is DSGVTQTPKHLITATGQRVTLRCSPRSGDLSVYWYQQSLDQGLQFLIQYYNGEERAKGNILERFSAQQFPDLHSELNLSSLELGDSALYFCATGAGPYTGELFFGEGSRLTVL.

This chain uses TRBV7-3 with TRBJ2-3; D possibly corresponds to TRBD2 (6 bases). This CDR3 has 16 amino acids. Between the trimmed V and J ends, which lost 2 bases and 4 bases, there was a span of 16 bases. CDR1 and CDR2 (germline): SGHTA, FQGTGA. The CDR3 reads CASSLLSGEGPDTQYF. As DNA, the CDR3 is TGTGCCAGCAGCTTATTGTCGGGGGAAGGCCCAGATACGCAGTATTTT.

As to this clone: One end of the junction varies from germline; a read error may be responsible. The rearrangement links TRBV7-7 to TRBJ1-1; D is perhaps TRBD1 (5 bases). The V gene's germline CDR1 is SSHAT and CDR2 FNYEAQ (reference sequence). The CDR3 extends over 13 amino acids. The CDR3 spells CASSLLRDGEAFF. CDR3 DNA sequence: TGTGCTAGCAGCTTACTACGGGACGGTGAAGCTTTCTTT. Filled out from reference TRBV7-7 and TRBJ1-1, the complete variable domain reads GAGVSQSPRYKVTKRGQDVTLRCDPISSHATLYWYQQALGQGPEFLTYFNYEAQPDKSGLPSDRFSAERPEGSISTLTIQRTEQRDSAMYRCASSLLRDGEAFFGQGTRLTVV.

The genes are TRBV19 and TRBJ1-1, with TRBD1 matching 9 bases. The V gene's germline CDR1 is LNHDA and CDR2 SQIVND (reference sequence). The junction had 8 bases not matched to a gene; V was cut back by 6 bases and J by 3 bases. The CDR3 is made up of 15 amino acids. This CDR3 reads CASRPLRDRDTEAFF. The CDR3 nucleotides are TGTGCCAGTAGGCCCCTGCGGGACAGGGACACTGAAGCTTTCTTT.

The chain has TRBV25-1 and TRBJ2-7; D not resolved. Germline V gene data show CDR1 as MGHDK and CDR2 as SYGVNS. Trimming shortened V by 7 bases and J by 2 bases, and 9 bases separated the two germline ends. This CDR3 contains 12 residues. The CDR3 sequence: CASTGPTYEQYF. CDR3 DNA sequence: TGTGCCAGCACCGGCCCTACCTACGAGCAGTACTTC.

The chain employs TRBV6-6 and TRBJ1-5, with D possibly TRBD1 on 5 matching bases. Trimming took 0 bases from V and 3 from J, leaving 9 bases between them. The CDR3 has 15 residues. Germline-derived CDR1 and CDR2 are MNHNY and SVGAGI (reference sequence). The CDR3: CASSYSRGVNQPQHF. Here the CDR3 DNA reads TGTGCCAGCAGTTACTCGAGGGGCGTCAATCAGCCCCAGCATTTT.

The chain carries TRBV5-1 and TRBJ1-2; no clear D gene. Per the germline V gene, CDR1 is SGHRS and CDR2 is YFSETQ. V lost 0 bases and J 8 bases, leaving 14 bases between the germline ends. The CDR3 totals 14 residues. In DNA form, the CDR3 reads TGCGCCAGCAGCTTGGGGTCAGATGCATGGGGCTACACCTTC. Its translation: CASSLGSDAWGYTF.

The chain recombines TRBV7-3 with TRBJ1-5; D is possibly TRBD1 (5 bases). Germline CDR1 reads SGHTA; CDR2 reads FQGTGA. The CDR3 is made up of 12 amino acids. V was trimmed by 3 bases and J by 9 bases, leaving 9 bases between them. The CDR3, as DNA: TGTGCCAGCAGCTTGGGACCAACGCCCCAGCATTTT. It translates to CASSLGPTPQHF. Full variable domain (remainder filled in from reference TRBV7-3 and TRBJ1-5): GAGVSQTPSNKVTEKGKYVELRCDPISGHTALYWYRQSLGQGPEFLIYFQGTGAADDSGLPNDRFFAVRPEGSVSTLKIQRTERGDSAVYLCASSLGPTPQHFGDGTRLSIL.

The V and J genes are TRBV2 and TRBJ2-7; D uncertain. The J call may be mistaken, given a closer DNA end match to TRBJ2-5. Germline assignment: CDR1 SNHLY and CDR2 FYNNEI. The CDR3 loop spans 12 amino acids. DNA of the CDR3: TGTGCCAGCAGTGAAGCGGCAGAGACCCAGTACTTC. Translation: CASSEAAETQYF.

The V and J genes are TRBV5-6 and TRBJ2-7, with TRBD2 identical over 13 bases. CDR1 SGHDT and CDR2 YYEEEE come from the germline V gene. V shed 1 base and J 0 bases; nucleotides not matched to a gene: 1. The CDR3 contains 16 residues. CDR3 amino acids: CASSLWTSGSSYEQYF. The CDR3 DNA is TGTGCCAGCAGCTTGTGGACTAGCGGGAGCTCCTACGAGCAGTACTTC.

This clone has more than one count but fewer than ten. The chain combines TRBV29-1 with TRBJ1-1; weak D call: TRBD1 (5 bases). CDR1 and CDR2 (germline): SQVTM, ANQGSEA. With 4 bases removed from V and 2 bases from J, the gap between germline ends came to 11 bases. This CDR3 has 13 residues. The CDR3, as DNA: TGCAGCGTTGCCCAGACAGTTAACACTGAAGCTTTCTTT. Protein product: CSVAQTVNTEAFF.

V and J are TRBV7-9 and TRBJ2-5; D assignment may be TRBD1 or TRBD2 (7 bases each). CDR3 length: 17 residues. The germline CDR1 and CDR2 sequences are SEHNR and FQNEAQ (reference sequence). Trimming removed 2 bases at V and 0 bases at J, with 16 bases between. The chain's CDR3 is CASSLQGGVGYQETQYF. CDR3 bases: TGTGCCAGCAGCTTACAGGGGGGGGTTGGGTACCAAGAGACCCAGTACTTC.

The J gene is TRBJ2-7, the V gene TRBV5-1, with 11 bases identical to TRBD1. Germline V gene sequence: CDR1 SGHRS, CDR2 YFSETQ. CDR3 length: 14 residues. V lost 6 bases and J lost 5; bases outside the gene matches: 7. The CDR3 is CASTRTGGVDEQYF. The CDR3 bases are TGCGCCAGCACCCGGACAGGGGGCGTCGACGAGCAGTACTTC.